The source of this TCR beta chain is a study of blood T cell repertoires in COVID-19. As originally analysed: Amplification with reference gene primers provided the estimates of nucleated cell counts. Using immunoSEQ multiplex PCR, the repertoire was profiled, and TCRdb retains in-frame clones only, with some absent. The DNA gave D and trimming, while V, J and clone size come from that table. The data contain roughly 200,000 clones, roughly 94% of them singletons. V was clipped by 4 bases and J by 4 bases; unmatched bases: 5. Germline CDR1 SGHAT, CDR2 FQNNGV. The CDR3 length is 16 residues. The chain has TRBV11-2 and TRBJ2-3, with TRBD2 matching over 13 bases. Sequences were obtained from peripheral blood. The receptor was isolated from a man aged 30 to 39 with COVID-19, enrolled during active disease. The CDR3 nucleotides read TGTGCCAGCAGCTCAGGACTAGCGGGGGTTTCAGATACGCAGTATTTT. Protein sequence: CASSSGLAGVSDTQYF.